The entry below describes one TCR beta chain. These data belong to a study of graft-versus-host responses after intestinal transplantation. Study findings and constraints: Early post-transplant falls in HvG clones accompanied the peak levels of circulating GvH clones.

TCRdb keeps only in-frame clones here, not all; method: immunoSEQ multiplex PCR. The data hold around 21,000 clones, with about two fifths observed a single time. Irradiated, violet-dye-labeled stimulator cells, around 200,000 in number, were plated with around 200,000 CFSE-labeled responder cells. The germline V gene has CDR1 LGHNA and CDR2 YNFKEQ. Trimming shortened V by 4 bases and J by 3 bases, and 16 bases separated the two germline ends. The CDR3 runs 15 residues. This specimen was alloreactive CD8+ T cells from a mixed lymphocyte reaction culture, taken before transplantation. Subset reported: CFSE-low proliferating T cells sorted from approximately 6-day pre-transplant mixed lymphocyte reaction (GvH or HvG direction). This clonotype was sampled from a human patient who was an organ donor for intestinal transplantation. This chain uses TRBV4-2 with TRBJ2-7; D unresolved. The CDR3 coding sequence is TGTGCCAGCAGCCTGAGCAGAGCGACCATCTACGAGCAGTACTTC. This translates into CASSLSRATIYEQYF.